This T cell receptor (beta chain) was documented in a study of T cells expressing NK-cell markers. Whole-study findings and limits: Where several donors were concerned, these clonotypes also led the CD3+CD56-NKG2C+ fraction.

To note about this clonotype: Its antigen remains unidentified.

Reprocessing the 5' RACE reads, TCRdb reports a single entry for every CDR3 protein and omits DNA. Recorded here are some 280,000 distinct CDR3 sequences; the top ten clones represent 0.39%. The CDR3 length is 15 residues. Germline CDR1 MNHNS, CDR2 SASEGT. The V gene is TRBV6-1, the J gene TRBJ2-1; the D call from TCRdb, TRBD2, cannot be confirmed without DNA. The sequence derives from a man aged 18 to 35 in good health. Material for sequencing was blood T cells: a sorted CD56 or NKG2C T cell subset, CD4+ or CD8+ T cells, or bulk PBMC T cells (not recorded which). CDR3 protein: CASSVLGLAGVEQFF.